This paragraph reports one T cell receptor (beta chain). Its antigen is currently not known. One base away there is no much larger clone; base qualities are not given. CDR1 and CDR2 are drawn from the germline V gene: LGHNA, YSLEER. The CDR3 covers 16 residues, taking in both the cysteine and the phenylalanine. Solely the CDR3 DNA is kept, with 48 bases framed from the first base. The V end gives up 0 bases and the J end 5 bases, leaving 9 bases in the junction not matched to a gene. Whole blood was collected in K2EDTA tubes by collaborating institutions according to the institutions' own protocols. Collaborator samples were shipped for TCRbeta analysis as frozen whole blood, isolated PBMCs, or DNA extracted from either sample type. TCRbeta CDR3 regions were amplified from genomic DNA using the immunoSEQ Assay, a bias-controlled multiplex PCR. The published analysis was carried out like this. The number of nucleated cells in each sample was estimated from the amplification of reference gene primers within the assay. Sequence reads were collapsed and filtered to measure the absolute abundance of every unique TCRbeta CDR3 rearrangement. For each sample, productive Simpson clonality was calculated as the square root of Simpson's diversity index across productive rearrangements. TCRdb retrieved this table from immuneACCESS and kept in-frame rearrangements only. Not all clones are present; in checked studies, unresolved V genes account for under half, and no reason is known for the remainder. That table gives V, J and clone size, and the DNA gave D and trimming. Present in this sample are some 48,000 clones, roughly four fifths of which were seen just once. Roughly an eighth of the sample is held by the ten biggest clonotypes.

These data belong to a study of blood T cell repertoires in COVID-19 (dated by TCRdb to 2018 to 2021). Notes on the research overall: Samples covering the acute and convalescent phases of COVID-19 were provided by collaborators in the United States, Italy and Spain. The prospective study material was composed of cDNA or gDNA derived from T cells, B-cell-depleted T cells, or PBMCs. Subjects who had been exposed to COVID-19, were actively infected with it, or had recovered from it provided the deeply sampled blood TCRbeta repertoires that made up the dataset. A freely available public database, intended as a resource for researchers studying the immune response to SARS-CoV-2, is where the repertoires were released. Samples came from the ongoing ImmuneRACE study (first 160 participants) plus 1,254 subjects from 6 global collaborators. The sample metadata nearly always contained a de-identified subject ID, COVID-19 status, age in years and sex. Where available, HLA class I and class II types were obtained from metadata supplied by the sample provider rather than from assay-based typing. Results the study describes overall, beyond this receptor: How much clinical and demographic metadata was included differed by source and by participant, and the metadata was provided uncurated.

Sample: peripheral blood. This sequence uses TRBV4-3 and TRBJ2-7; 8 bases in the middle match TRBD2. This TCR derives from a human donor with acute or convalescent COVID-19. The donor label of this sample is uncertain. The CDR3 corresponds to CASSQDYSGGRDEQYF. The base sequence is TGCGCCAGCAGCCAAGATTACTCGGGGGGGCGGGACGAGCAGTACTTC.